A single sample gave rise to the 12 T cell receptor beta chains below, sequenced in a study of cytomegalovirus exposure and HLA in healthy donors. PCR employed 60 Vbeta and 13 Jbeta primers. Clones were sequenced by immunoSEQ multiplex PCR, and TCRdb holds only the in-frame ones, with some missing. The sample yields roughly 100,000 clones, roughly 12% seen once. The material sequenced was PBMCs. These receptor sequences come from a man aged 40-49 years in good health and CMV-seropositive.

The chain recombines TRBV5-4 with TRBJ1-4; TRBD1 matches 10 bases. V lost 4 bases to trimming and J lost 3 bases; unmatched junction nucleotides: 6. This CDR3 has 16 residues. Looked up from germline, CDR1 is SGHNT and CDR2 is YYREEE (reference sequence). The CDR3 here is CASSVTGGGSNEKLFF. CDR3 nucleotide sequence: TGTGCCAGCAGCGTGACAGGGGGCGGCTCTAATGAAAAACTGTTTTTT.

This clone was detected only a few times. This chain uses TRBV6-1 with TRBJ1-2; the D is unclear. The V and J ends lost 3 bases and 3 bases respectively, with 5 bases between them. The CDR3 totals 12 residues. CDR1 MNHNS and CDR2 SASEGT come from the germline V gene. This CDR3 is CASSDRDYGYTF. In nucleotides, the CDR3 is TGTGCCAGCAGTGATCGAGACTATGGCTACACCTTC.

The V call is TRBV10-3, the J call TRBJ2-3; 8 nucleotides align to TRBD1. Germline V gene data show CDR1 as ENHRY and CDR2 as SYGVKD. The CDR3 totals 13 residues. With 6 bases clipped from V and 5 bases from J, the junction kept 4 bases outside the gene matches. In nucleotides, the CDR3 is TGTGCCATCAGCGTGACAGGGGTAGATACGCAGTATTTT. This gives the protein CAISVTGVDTQYF.

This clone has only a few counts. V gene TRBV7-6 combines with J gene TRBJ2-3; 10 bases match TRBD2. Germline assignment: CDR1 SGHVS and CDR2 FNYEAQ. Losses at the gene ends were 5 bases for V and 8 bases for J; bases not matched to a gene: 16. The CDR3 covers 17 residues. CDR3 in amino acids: CASSPSPGLATLGTQYF. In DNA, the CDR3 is TGTGCCAGCAGCCCTTCCCCGGGACTAGCGACCTTGGGTACGCAGTATTTT.

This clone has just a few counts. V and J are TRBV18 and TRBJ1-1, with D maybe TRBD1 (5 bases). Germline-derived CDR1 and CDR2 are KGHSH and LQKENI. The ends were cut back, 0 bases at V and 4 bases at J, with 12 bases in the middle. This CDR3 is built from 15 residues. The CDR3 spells CASSPPDISFTEAFF. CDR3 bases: TGTGCCAGCTCACCACCGGACATATCGTTCACTGAAGCTTTCTTT.

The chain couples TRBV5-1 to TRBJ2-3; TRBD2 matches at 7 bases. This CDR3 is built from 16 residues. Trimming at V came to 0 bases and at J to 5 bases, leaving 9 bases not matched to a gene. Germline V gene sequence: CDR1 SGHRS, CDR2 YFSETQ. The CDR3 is CASSLVGTIGGDTQYF. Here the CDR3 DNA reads TGCGCCAGCAGCTTGGTTGGGACTATTGGCGGAGATACGCAGTATTTT.

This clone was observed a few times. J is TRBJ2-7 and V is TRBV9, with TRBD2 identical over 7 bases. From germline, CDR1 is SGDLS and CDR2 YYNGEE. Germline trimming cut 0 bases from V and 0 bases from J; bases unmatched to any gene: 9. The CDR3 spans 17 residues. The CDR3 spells CASSVGPTSANSYEQYF. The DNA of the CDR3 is TGTGCCAGCAGCGTAGGCCCTACTAGCGCCAACTCCTACGAGCAGTACTTC.

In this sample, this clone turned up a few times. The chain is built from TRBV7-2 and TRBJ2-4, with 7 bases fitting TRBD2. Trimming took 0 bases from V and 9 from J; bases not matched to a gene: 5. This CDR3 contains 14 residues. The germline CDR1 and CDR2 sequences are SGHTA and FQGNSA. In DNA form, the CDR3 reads TGTGCCAGCAGCTTAGCGGGGCGGGAGAGCATTCAGTACTTC. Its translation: CASSLAGRESIQYF.

Here the CDR3 reads CASSISSGFRETQYF. DNA of the CDR3: TGTGCCAGCAGCATCTCTAGCGGGTTCAGGGAGACCCAGTACTTC. This rearrangement joins TRBV9 to TRBJ2-5, with 8 bases matching TRBD2. V shed 4 bases and J 5 bases; nucleotides not matched to a gene: 10. CDR1 and CDR2 (germline): SGDLS, YYNGEE. This CDR3 spans 15 amino acids.

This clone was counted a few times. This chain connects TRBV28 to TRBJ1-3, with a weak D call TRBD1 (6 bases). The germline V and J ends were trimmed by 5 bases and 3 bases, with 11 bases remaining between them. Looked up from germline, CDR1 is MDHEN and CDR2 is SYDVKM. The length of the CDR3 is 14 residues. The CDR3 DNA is TGTGCCAGCAGTATGGACAGAGTTGGAAACACCATATATTTT. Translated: CASSMDRVGNTIYF.

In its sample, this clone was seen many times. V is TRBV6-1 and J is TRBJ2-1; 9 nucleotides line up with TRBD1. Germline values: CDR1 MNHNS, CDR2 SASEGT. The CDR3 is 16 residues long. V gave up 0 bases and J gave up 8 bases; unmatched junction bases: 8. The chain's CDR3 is CASSEAPGQGSDEQFF. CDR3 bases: TGTGCCAGCAGTGAAGCCCCGGGACAGGGCTCTGATGAGCAGTTCTTC.

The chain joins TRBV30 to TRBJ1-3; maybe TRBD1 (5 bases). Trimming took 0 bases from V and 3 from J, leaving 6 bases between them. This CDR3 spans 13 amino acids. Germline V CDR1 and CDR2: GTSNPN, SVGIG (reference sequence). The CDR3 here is CAWSVGGGNTIYF. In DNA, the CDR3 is TGTGCCTGGAGTGTGGGGGGTGGAAACACCATATATTTT.